The 32 T cell receptor beta chains in this list originate from one sample, sequenced in a study of blood T cells in healthy people across ages. Sample-barcoded 5' priming and a J-beta primer mix drove a second PCR of about 6 to 12 cycles. TCRdb re-called the 5' RACE reads with MiXCR, one entry per CDR3 protein. The sample includes about a million distinct CDR3 sequences, 45% to 60% of them seen just once. The source material was blood. The receptors come from a woman aged 55-70 years in good health.

The CDR3 region is CASSLAWATNEKLFF. CDR3 DNA sequence: TGTGCCAGCAGCTTAGCGTGGGCAACTAATGAAAAACTGTTTTTT. This chain connects TRBV13 to TRBJ1-4; D not resolved. V gave up 1 base and J gave up 0 bases, with 6 bases separating them. In germline, CDR1 is PRHDT, CDR2 FYEKMQ (reference sequence). The CDR3 covers 15 residues. The full variable domain, with the rest looked up from reference TRBV13 and TRBJ1-4, is AAGVIQSPRHLIKEKRETATLKCYPIPRHDTVYWYQQGPGQDPQFLISFYEKMQSDKGSIPDRFSAQQFSDYHSELNMSSLELGDSALYFCASSLAWATNEKLFFGSGTQLSVL.

J is TRBJ2-2 and V is TRBV12-3 or TRBV12-4, with D perhaps matching TRBD1 or TRBD2 (5 bases each). There are 15 residues in the CDR3. Trimming took 6 bases from V and 3 from J, leaving 14 bases between them. CDR3 region: CASSLPQGHTGELFF. The CDR3 DNA reads TGTGCCAGCAGCCTACCCCAGGGACACACCGGGGAGCTGTTTTTT.

The chain links TRBV20-1 to TRBJ2-1, with 11 bases identical to TRBD1. Germline CDR1 reads DFQATT; CDR2 reads SNEGSKA (reference sequence). V gave up 1 base and J gave up 11 bases; unmatched junction bases: 10. CDR3 length: 15 residues. The DNA of the CDR3 is TGCAGTGCTAGAGGTCAAGGGACAGGGGGTAGTAAGCAGTTCTTC. It is translated as CSARGQGTGGSKQFF.

V and J are TRBV20-1 and TRBJ2-3; 10 bases are a match to TRBD2. Per the germline V gene, CDR1 is DFQATT and CDR2 is SNEGSKA (reference sequence). The CDR3 contains 15 residues. The junction had 11 bases not matched to a gene; V was cut back by 5 bases and J by 6 bases. The chain's CDR3 is CSAQSLAGVMDTQYF. As DNA, the CDR3 is TGCAGTGCTCAATCGCTAGCGGGAGTAATGGATACGCAGTATTTT.

This chain joins TRBV6-5 and TRBJ2-5; D is unresolved. The CDR3 consists of 13 residues. The V gene's germline CDR1 is MNHEY and CDR2 SVGAGI. V was trimmed by 4 bases and J by 11 bases, leaving 17 bases between them. The CDR3: CASSSANLGEQYF. The CDR3 DNA is TGTGCCAGCAGTTCAGCGAATCTCGGTGAGCAGTACTTC.

This sequence joins TRBV29-1 and TRBJ2-3; 8 bases agree with TRBD2. Per germline, CDR1 SQVTM and CDR2 ANQGSEA. J was trimmed by 3 bases and V by 5 bases; bases with no gene match: 4. The CDR3 sequence is 13 residues long. For the CDR3, the DNA is TGCAGCGTTCTCGGGGGGGGGACAGATACGCAGTATTTT. Its protein product is CSVLGGGTDTQYF.

The chain recombines TRBV6-5 with TRBJ2-3; 10 nucleotides align to TRBD2. With 2 bases clipped from V and 0 bases from J, the junction kept 8 bases outside the gene matches. Per the germline V gene, CDR1 is MNHEY and CDR2 is SVGAGI. CDR3 length: 18 residues. The CDR3 DNA is TGTGCCAGCAGTTACGGCATCCCGACTAGCGGGAGCACAGATACGCAGTATTTT. Translating it yields CASSYGIPTSGSTDTQYF.

The V call is TRBV4-1, the J call TRBJ1-5, with 9 bases lining up with TRBD1. V lost 2 bases and J lost 6; bases outside the gene matches: 8. CDR3 length: 16 amino acids. Germline CDR1 MGHRA, CDR2 YSYEKL. This CDR3 reads CASSQTGTGIGQPQHF. The CDR3 DNA reads TGCGCCAGCAGCCAAACCGGGACAGGGATAGGTCAGCCCCAGCATTTT.

In this sample, this clonotype turned up once. At one end the junction does not follow the germline gene, possibly because of a read error. The chain employs TRBV7-8 and TRBJ1-6; 11 bases line up with TRBD1. This CDR3 has 14 residues. Germline loops: CDR1 SGHVS, CDR2 FQNEAQ. As DNA, the CDR3 is TGTGTCAGCAGCTTAGGGACAGGGGGATCACCCCTCCACTTT. Its protein is CVSSLGTGGSPLHF.

The chain has TRBV7-2 and TRBJ2-3, with D perhaps matching TRBD2 (5 bases). The CDR3 has 15 amino acids. Germline assignment: CDR1 SGHTA and CDR2 FQGNSA. With 2 bases removed from V and 2 bases from J, the gap between germline ends came to 11 bases. The CDR3 here is CASSLSGTFTDTQYF. CDR3 sequence (DNA): TGTGCCAGCAGCTTAAGCGGAACCTTCACAGATACGCAGTATTTT.

The genes are TRBV4-3 and TRBJ2-7; 8 bases align to TRBD2. V lost 1 base, J lost 4 bases, and 6 bases stayed unmatched. This CDR3 has 15 residues. Germline CDR1 LGHNA, CDR2 YSLEER. CDR3 amino acids: CASSQGSGINYEQYF. The CDR3 DNA follows: TGCGCCAGCAGCCAAGGTAGCGGGATAAATTACGAGCAGTACTTC.

This clonotype was picked up a small number of times. The chain employs TRBV3-1 and TRBJ2-4, with 11 positions matching TRBD2. This CDR3 comprises 17 residues. The ends lost 3 bases at V and 2 bases at J; junction bases unmatched: 6. CDR1 and CDR2 (germline): LGHDT, YNNKEL (reference sequence). CDR3 sequence reads: CASSQGLAAITKNIQYF. The CDR3 DNA reads TGTGCCAGCAGCCAGGGACTAGCGGCAATAACCAAAAACATTCAGTACTTC.

The chain uses TRBV4-3 and TRBJ2-7; unclear D gene. Germline V gene sequence: CDR1 LGHNA, CDR2 YSLEER. Trimming left V 0 bases short and J 0 bases short, with 9 bases between. This CDR3 is built from 15 residues. CDR3: CASSQDPGYSYEQYF. CDR3 in DNA: TGCGCCAGCAGCCAAGATCCGGGCTACTCCTACGAGCAGTACTTC.

This clonotype was observed a few times. The chain employs TRBV20-1 and TRBJ2-1, with TRBD2 identical over 11 bases. This CDR3 comprises 14 residues. Germline V gene lookup returns CDR1 DFQATT and CDR2 SNEGSKA (reference sequence). V lost 8 bases and J lost 7; bases outside the gene matches: 10. Here the CDR3 reads CSCSLAGGWNEQFF. CDR3 nucleotide sequence: TGCAGTTGCTCCTTAGCGGGAGGGTGGAATGAGCAGTTCTTC.

To note about this clonotype: Sequence at one end of the junction differs from germline and may be a read error. The chain has TRBV27 and TRBJ2-5; 8 positions agree with TRBD2. In germline, CDR1 is MNHEY, CDR2 SMNVEV (reference sequence). The CDR3 is 14 residues long. CDR3 nucleotide sequence: TGTACCAGCGGGGGCGGGAGTGTGGGTGAGACCCAGTACTTC. This encodes CTSGGGSVGETQYF.

This clonotype was counted once. V gene TRBV4-2 combines with J gene TRBJ2-7; the D is unclear. Looked up from germline, CDR1 is LGHNA and CDR2 is YNFKEQ. The germline V and J ends were trimmed by 0 bases and 0 bases, with 9 bases remaining between them. The CDR3 has 15 amino acids. The CDR3 loop is CASSQELHGSYEQYF. Here the CDR3 DNA reads TGTGCCAGCAGCCAAGAGCTCCACGGCTCCTACGAGCAGTACTTC.

This chain joins TRBV29-1 and TRBJ2-1; a possible D gene is TRBD1 (6 bases). The V end was cut by 6 bases, the J end by 3 bases, with 15 bases between. Germline CDR1 SQVTM, CDR2 ANQGSEA. CDR3 length: 14 residues. The CDR3 DNA reads TGCAGCGTGTGGACAGCGACCGACTACAATGAGCAGTTCTTC. Translated, it gives CSVWTATDYNEQFF.

This clonotype was counted between two and nine times. This chain links TRBV2 with TRBJ2-3; possibly TRBD2 for D (6 bases). The CDR3 is 15 amino acids. Germline V lookup: CDR1 SNHLY, CDR2 FYNNEI. V lost 2 bases and J 2 bases, leaving 11 bases between the germline ends. The CDR3 spells CASSEPGTFTDTQYF. The CDR3 coding sequence is TGTGCCAGCAGTGAACCCGGGACTTTCACAGATACGCAGTATTTT.

The chain employs TRBV20-1 and TRBJ2-1; TRBD2 aligns across 7 bases. Germline CDR1 and CDR2: DFQATT and SNEGSKA (reference sequence). After removal of 5 bases from V and 4 bases from J, the junction contained 8 bases not matched to a gene. CDR3 length: 14 amino acids. Here the CDR3 reads CSAASSGPYNEQFF. As DNA, the CDR3 is TGCAGTGCTGCAAGTAGCGGGCCATACAATGAGCAGTTCTTC.

The chain couples TRBV30 to TRBJ2-7; D is possibly TRBD2 (5 bases). The CDR3 sequence is 13 residues long. Germline V gene data show CDR1 as GTSNPN and CDR2 as SVGIG (reference sequence). V shed 2 bases and J shed 7 bases, with 15 bases lying between them. The CDR3 DNA sequence: TGTGCCTGGAGTCATAGCGAGAGGAGGGAGCAGTACTTC. It translates to CAWSHSERREQYF. Supplemented by reference TRBV30 and TRBJ2-7, the full variable domain reads SQTIHQWPATLVQPVGSPLSLECTVEGTSNPNLYWYRQAAGRGLQLLFYSVGIGQISSEVPQNLSASRPQDRQFILSSKKLLLSDSGFYLCAWSHSERREQYFGPGTRLTVT.

The V and J genes are TRBV4-2 and TRBJ1-6; maybe TRBD1 (6 bases). CDR1 and CDR2 from the germline V gene are LGHNA and YNFKEQ. V lost 0 bases to trimming and J lost 14 bases, with 17 bases between them. This CDR3 contains 15 residues. The CDR3 bases are TGTGCCAGCAGCCAAGATCTCAGGGGACGGGGCACCCTCCACTTT. Its translation: CASSQDLRGRGTLHF.

The table lists this clonotype with a count of one. The chain carries TRBV27 and TRBJ2-7; maybe TRBD2 (6 bases). Trimming left V 4 bases short and J 2 bases short, with 18 bases between. Germline CDR1 is MNHEY and CDR2 is SMNVEV (reference sequence). The CDR3 totals 16 residues. The DNA of the CDR3 is TGTGCCAGCAGTTCCATAACCGGGACTTCAACCTACGAGCAGTACTTC. Residues: CASSSITGTSTYEQYF.

This clonotype came up a few times. This rearrangement joins TRBV20-1 to TRBJ2-6, with a possible D match to TRBD1 (5 bases). Germline V gene sequence: CDR1 DFQATT, CDR2 SNEGSKA (reference sequence). Trimming took 0 bases from V and 1 from J, leaving 10 bases between them. The CDR3 contains 16 residues. The chain's CDR3 is CSARDRAGSGANVLTF. As DNA, the CDR3 is TGCAGTGCTAGAGATAGAGCAGGGTCTGGGGCCAACGTCCTGACTTTC.

The chain's CDR3 is CSVAETGGATQYF. Here the CDR3 DNA reads TGCAGCGTCGCCGAGACAGGGGGCGCGACCCAGTACTTC. This chain uses TRBV29-1 with TRBJ2-5, with TRBD1 matching 10 bases. Germline V gene sequence: CDR1 SQVTM, CDR2 ANQGSEA. The CDR3 contains 13 residues. Trimming at V came to 6 bases and at J to 7 bases, leaving 8 bases not matched to a gene. The whole variable domain, remainder taken from reference TRBV29-1 and TRBJ2-5, is SAVISQKPSRDICQRGTSLTIQCQVDSQVTMMFWYRQQPGQSLTLIATANQGSEATYESGFVIDKFPISRPNLTFSTLTVSNMSPEDSSIYLCSVAETGGATQYFGPGTRLLVL.

Points on this clonotype: A much larger clone lies one base from this, so it may be a read error. The gene calls are TRBV27 and TRBJ1-5; D gene ambiguous. CDR1 MNHEY and CDR2 SMNVEV come from the germline V gene (reference sequence). The length of the CDR3 is 15 residues. Trimming stripped 0 bases from V and 2 bases from J, with 8 bases between. The CDR3 bases are TGTGCCAGCAGTTTATCAGTGTTGGGCAATCAGCCCCAGCATTTT. Its protein is CASSLSVLGNQPQHF.

The rearrangement joins TRBV7-2 to TRBJ2-3, with 7 positions matching TRBD1. The V segment lost 2 bases and the J segment 4 bases; nucleotides outside the gene matches: 12. This CDR3 region has 17 residues. Per germline, CDR1 SGHTA and CDR2 FQGNSA. CDR3: CASSLLGQRNNADTQYF. The DNA for the CDR3 is TGTGCCAGCAGCTTATTGGGACAGAGGAACAATGCAGATACGCAGTATTTT.

This clonotype showed up just a few times. The V and J genes are TRBV20-1 and TRBJ2-7; 10 bases fit TRBD2. Germline V gene data show CDR1 as DFQATT and CDR2 as SNEGSKA (reference sequence). With V trimmed by 1 base and J by 2 bases, 2 bases remained unmatched. The CDR3 is 14 residues long. The CDR3, as DNA: TGCAGTGCTAGAGTAGCGGGAGGAACCTACGAGCAGTACTTC. Translation gives CSARVAGGTYEQYF.

The rearrangement joins TRBV3-1 to TRBJ2-1; weak D call: TRBD2 (5 bases). Between the trimmed V and J ends, which lost 3 bases and 15 bases, there was a span of 12 bases. The CDR3 length is 11 residues. CDR1 and CDR2 (germline): LGHDT, YNNKEL (reference sequence). CDR3 region: CASSHAGGPFF. The CDR3 region has the DNA TGTGCCAGCAGCCATGCGGGTGGTCCGTTCTTC.

V and J are TRBV28 and TRBJ2-5; 8 bases map to TRBD1. Germline V CDR1 and CDR2: MDHEN, SYDVKM. The ends lost 2 bases at V and 11 bases at J; junction bases unmatched: 25. CDR3 length: 19 residues. In DNA form, the CDR3 reads TGTGCCAGCAGTTTAATCACGAAGTCAGAACGACAGGGGTGGGATGAGCAGTACTTC. Translated, it gives CASSLITKSERQGWDEQYF.

The CDR3: CASSQVITMNTEAFF. In DNA, the CDR3 is TGTGCCAGCAGCCAAGTCATAACAATGAACACTGAAGCTTTCTTT. The chain carries TRBV4-2 and TRBJ1-1, with D uncertain. Trimming cost V 1 base and J 0 bases, with 9 bases left between them. From germline, CDR1 is LGHNA and CDR2 YNFKEQ. The CDR3 runs to 15 residues.

This chain uses TRBV4-1 with TRBJ2-7; TRBD1 is a possible D gene (5 bases). The CDR3 has 17 residues. V lost 0 bases and J lost 0, with 15 bases in between. Germline CDR1 reads MGHRA; CDR2 reads YSYEKL. The CDR3 DNA is TGCGCCAGCAGCCAAGATGACGGCGCAGGGCACTCCTACGAGCAGTACTTC. Amino acid sequence: CASSQDDGAGHSYEQYF.

This clonotype was counted many times. V is TRBV29-1 and J is TRBJ2-3; 7 bases are shared with TRBD2. V trimming: 4 bases; J trimming: 8 bases; junction bases outside the gene matches: 6. The CDR3 covers 12 residues. Per the germline V gene, CDR1 is SQVTM and CDR2 is ANQGSEA. The CDR3 is CSVGASGVTQYF. Written as DNA, the CDR3 is TGCAGCGTTGGGGCTAGCGGCGTTACGCAGTATTTT.